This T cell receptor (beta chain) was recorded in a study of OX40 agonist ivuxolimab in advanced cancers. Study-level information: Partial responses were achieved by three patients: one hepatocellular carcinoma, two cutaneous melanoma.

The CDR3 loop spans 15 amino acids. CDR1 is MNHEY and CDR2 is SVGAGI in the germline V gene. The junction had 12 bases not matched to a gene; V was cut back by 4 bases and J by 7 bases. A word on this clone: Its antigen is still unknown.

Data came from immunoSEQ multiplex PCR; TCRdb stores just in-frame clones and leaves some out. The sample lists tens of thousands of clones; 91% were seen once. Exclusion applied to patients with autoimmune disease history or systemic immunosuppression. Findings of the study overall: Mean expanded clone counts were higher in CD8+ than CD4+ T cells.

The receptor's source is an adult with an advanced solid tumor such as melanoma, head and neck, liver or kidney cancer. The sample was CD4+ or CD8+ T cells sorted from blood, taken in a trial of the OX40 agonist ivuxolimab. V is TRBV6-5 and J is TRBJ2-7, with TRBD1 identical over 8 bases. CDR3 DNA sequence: TGTGCCAGCAGTTCCAACAGGGGGTACCCTAATGAGCAGTACTTC. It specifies CASSSNRGYPNEQYF.